This passage covers 6 T cell receptor beta chains from one sample sequenced in a study of T-cell reconstitution after alpha-beta-depleted transplantation in children. Unique molecular identifiers tagged the TCRbeta library. TCRdb reanalysed the PCR reads using MiXCR and keeps one entry per CDR3 protein. The sample lists approximately 350,000 distinct CDR3 sequences; around 16% were seen once. The material was PBMCs, mostly from graft donor cells, obtained 360 days after TCRalphabeta/CD19-depleted stem cell transplant. All receptors derive from a male patient aged 2-9 years who had a stem cell transplant for acute lymphoblastic leukemia, so the T cells may come from the graft donor.

The table lists this clonotype with a few counts. This chain joins TRBV28 and TRBJ2-3, with 11 nucleotides matching TRBD2. V shed 7 bases, J shed 4 bases, and the junction held 10 bases outside the gene matches. CDR1 and CDR2 from the germline V gene are MDHEN and SYDVKM. The CDR3 contains 16 residues. The DNA for the CDR3 is TGTGCCAGCACCCCCTCTAGCGGGAGGATGGCAGATACGCAGTATTTT. Amino acids: CASTPSSGRMADTQYF. Full variable domain (missing parts from reference TRBV28 and TRBJ2-3): DVKVTQSSRYLVKRTGEKVFLECVQDMDHENMFWYRQDPGLGLRLIYFSYDVKMKEKGDIPEGYSVSREKKERFSLILESASTNQTSMYLCASTPSSGRMADTQYFGPGTRLTVL.

This clonotype was seen many times. The chain links TRBV7-8 to TRBJ2-2; TRBD2 matches 10 bases. V shed 1 base, J shed 6 bases, and the junction held 8 bases outside the gene matches. Germline V gives CDR1 SGHVS, CDR2 FQNEAQ. The CDR3 has 17 residues. CDR3 amino acids: CASSLDASGSVAGELFF. In DNA form, the CDR3 reads TGTGCCAGCAGCTTAGATGCTAGCGGGAGCGTCGCCGGGGAGCTGTTTTTT.

This clonotype was observed a few times. The rearrangement uses TRBV20-1 and TRBJ2-7; 9 bases fit TRBD2. V lost 1 base, J lost 3 bases, and 13 bases stayed unmatched. This CDR3 region has 17 residues. The germline gives CDR1 DFQATT, CDR2 SNEGSKA (reference sequence). CDR3 region: CSARAPGTSPHNYEQYF. The CDR3 DNA follows: TGCAGTGCTAGAGCTCCGGGGACTAGCCCACATAACTACGAGCAGTACTTC.

This sequence joins TRBV15 and TRBJ2-3; D uncertain. This CDR3 region has 14 residues. Germline values: CDR1 LNHNV, CDR2 YYDKDF (reference sequence). With 3 bases removed from V and 2 bases from J, the gap between germline ends came to 9 bases. The CDR3 is CATSRLSNTDTQYF. The CDR3 DNA sequence: TGTGCCACCAGCAGGCTATCAAACACAGATACGCAGTATTTT.

The table lists this clonotype with many counts. The V gene is TRBV6-2 or TRBV6-3, the J gene TRBJ1-1; 7 bases are a match to TRBD1. The CDR3 consists of 13 residues. V lost 6 bases, J lost 13 bases, and 14 bases stayed unmatched. Germline assignment: CDR1 MNHEY and CDR2 SVGEGT. The CDR3 region is CASSPAHDREVFF. CDR3 sequence (DNA): TGTGCCAGCAGCCCCGCGCATGACAGGGAGGTTTTCTTT.

The sample holds many counts of this clonotype. The rearrangement links TRBV29-1 to TRBJ2-3, with D possibly matching TRBD2 (5 bases). Trimming took off 7 bases at V and 3 bases at J, with 17 bases between the two ends. The germline gives CDR1 SQVTM, CDR2 ANQGSEA. The CDR3 length is 14 residues. The DNA for the CDR3 is TGCAGCGCTAACGGGTGGGAGTATACAGATACGCAGTATTTT. The encoded protein is CSANGWEYTDTQYF.